The rows below give T cell receptor beta chains drawn from one sample of a study of identical twins. TCRdb called the 5' RACE reads again in MiXCR, with one record for every CDR3 protein. The data hold a few hundred thousand distinct CDR3 sequences, with about 16% observed a single time. These data also featured in a second study, about yellow fever vaccine responses in identical twins.

Sequenced input: CD4+ T cells sorted from blood. The receptors stem from a woman in her late teens or twenties in good health. Both conserved end residues are part of each CDR3. The D gene is left open where the match is weak. Not all rows give a size; the values are once, few, many and, for expanded clones, a class.

clone_size	d_call	v_call	j_call	cdr3_aa	cdr3_nt
few	.	TRBV29-1	TRBJ2-7	CSVLFIGNEQYF	TGCAGCGTTTTGTTTATAGGGAACGAGCAGTACTTC
few	TRBD2	TRBV7-3	TRBJ2-3	CASSRGLVTDTQYF	TGTGCCAGCAGCCGGGGACTAGTAACAGATACGCAGTATTTT
.	TRBD2	TRBV12-5	TRBJ2-7	CASGWGGGSVTYEQYF	TGTGCTAGTGGTTGGGGCGGCGGGAGCGTCACCTACGAGCAGTACTTC
few	.	TRBV12-3/TRBV12-4	TRBJ2-5	CASSRDDQETQYF	TGTGCCAGCAGTCGCGACGATCAAGAGACCCAGTACTTC
once	TRBD1	TRBV5-1	TRBJ2-2	CASSLNNRGFNTGELFF	TGCGCCAGCAGCCTTAATAACAGGGGCTTTAACACCGGGGAGCTGTTTTTT
.	TRBD2	TRBV2	TRBJ2-3	CASRAILAGAKDTQYF	TGTGCCAGCAGGGCGATACTAGCGGGAGCTAAAGATACGCAGTATTTT
.	.	TRBV12-3/TRBV12-4	TRBJ1-1	CASRKNPGGLDTEAFF	TGTGCCAGCAGAAAGAACCCGGGGGGGCTCGACACTGAAGCTTTCTTT
few	.	TRBV3-1	TRBJ2-7	CASSQDLTRGKYEQYF	TGTGCCAGCAGCCAAGATCTCACCAGGGGAAAGTACGAGCAGTACTTC
many	.	TRBV12-3/TRBV12-4	TRBJ2-1	CASSLRYNEQFF	TGTGCCAGCAGTTTACGTTACAATGAGCAGTTCTTC
few	.	TRBV11-2	TRBJ1-2	CASSLVPQAVRGYTF	TGTGCCAGCAGCTTAGTACCCCAGGCCGTTCGCGGCTACACCTTC
.	TRBD1	TRBV6-1	TRBJ1-1	CASSLEDRSKAFF	TGTGCCAGCAGCCTAGAGGACAGGTCCAAAGCTTTCTTT
many	.	TRBV10-3	TRBJ2-1	CAISEGPEQFF	TGTGCCATCAGTGAGGGGCCGGAGCAGTTCTTC
.	.	TRBV7-6	TRBJ2-6	CASSKGWPSGANVLTF	TGTGCCAGCAGCAAAGGCTGGCCCTCTGGGGCCAACGTCCTGACTTTC
few	TRBD1	TRBV5-5	TRBJ2-2	CASSFIQGALEELFF	TGTGCCAGCAGCTTCATACAGGGGGCTCTGGAGGAGCTGTTTTTT
.	.	TRBV28	TRBJ2-7	CASSLDRPTFWEQYF	TGTGCCAGCAGTTTAGACAGGCCCACCTTTTGGGAGCAGTACTTC
.	.	TRBV12-1	TRBJ2-7	CASSWGRRGGPLTYEQYF	TGTGCCAGCAGCTGGGGTCGCCGAGGAGGGCCACTTACCTACGAGCAGTACTTC
few	.	TRBV7-3	TRBJ2-1	CASSSQGRHEQFF	TGTGCCAGCAGCTCACAGGGTCGGCACGAGCAGTTCTTC
.	TRBD2	TRBV10-2	TRBJ2-1	CASNSGSYNEQFF	TGCGCCAGCAATAGCGGGAGTTACAATGAGCAGTTCTTC
.	.	TRBV6-1	TRBJ1-2	CASSENGGAGGYTF	TGTGCCAGCAGTGAAAATGGGGGCGCAGGAGGCTACACCTTC
.	.	TRBV7-2	TRBJ1-6	CASSSAVGRPYNSPLHF	TGTGCCAGCAGCTCCGCAGTCGGCAGGCCATATAATTCACCCCTCCACTTT
once	.	TRBV14	TRBJ1-2	CASSQVQGFGGYTF	TGTGCCAGCAGCCAAGTACAGGGATTTGGTGGCTACACCTTC
.	.	TRBV18	TRBJ2-2	CASSPRTENTGELFF	TGTGCCAGCTCACCAAGGACAGAGAACACCGGGGAGCTGTTTTTT
.	.	TRBV19	TRBJ2-1	CASSILRERDEQFF	TGTGCCAGTAGTATTTTGCGGGAACGGGATGAGCAGTTCTTC
few	TRBD2	TRBV20-1	TRBJ2-1	CSAKRLADEQFF	TGCAGTGCTAAAAGACTAGCGGATGAGCAGTTCTTC
few	.	TRBV3-1	TRBJ1-5	CASSPLYGSNQPQHF	TGTGCCAGCAGCCCTCTATACGGTAGCAATCAGCCCCAGCATTTT
few	.	TRBV15	TRBJ2-3	CATSRDTTFSTDTQYF	TGTGCCACCAGCAGAGATACAACCTTTAGCACAGATACGCAGTATTTT
.	.	TRBV11-2	TRBJ2-5	CASSLDYRLETQYF	TGTGCCAGCAGCTTAGACTACCGTTTGGAGACCCAGTACTTC
many	.	TRBV4-1	TRBJ2-3	CASSQERIRGSTTDTQYF	TGCGCCAGCAGCCAAGAAAGGATTCGGGGGTCCACCACAGATACGCAGTATTTT
few	.	TRBV6-2/TRBV6-3	TRBJ2-1	CASSPGGVQGGYNEQFF	TGTGCCAGCAGTCCAGGGGGGGTACAGGGTGGATACAATGAGCAGTTCTTC
.	TRBD2	TRBV5-1	TRBJ2-1	CASSPGLANYNEQFF	TGCGCCAGCAGCCCAGGACTAGCAAACTACAATGAGCAGTTCTTC
many	TRBD2	TRBV12-3/TRBV12-4	TRBJ2-1	CASSGGAYYNEQFF	TGTGCCAGCTCGGGGGGGGCGTATTACAATGAGCAGTTCTTC
.	.	TRBV2	TRBJ2-1	CASSVGGGSNEQFF	TGTGCCAGCAGTGTCGGGGGTGGTAGTAATGAGCAGTTCTTC